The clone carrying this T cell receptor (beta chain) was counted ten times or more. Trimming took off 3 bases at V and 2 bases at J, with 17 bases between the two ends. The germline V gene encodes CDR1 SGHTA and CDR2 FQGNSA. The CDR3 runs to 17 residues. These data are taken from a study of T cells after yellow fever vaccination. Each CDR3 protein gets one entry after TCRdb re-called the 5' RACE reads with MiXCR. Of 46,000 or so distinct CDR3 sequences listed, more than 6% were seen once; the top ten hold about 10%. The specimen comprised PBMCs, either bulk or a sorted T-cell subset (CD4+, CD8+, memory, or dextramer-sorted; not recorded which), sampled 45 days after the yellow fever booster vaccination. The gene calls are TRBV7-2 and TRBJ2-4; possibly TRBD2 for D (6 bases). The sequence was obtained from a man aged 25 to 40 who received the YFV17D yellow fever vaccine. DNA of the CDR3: TGTGCCAGCAGCTTTGCCCTTGGTGCGGGAACCAAAAACATTCAGTACTTC. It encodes CASSFALGAGTKNIQYF.